Shown below are 24 T cell receptor beta chains from a single sample sequenced in a study of shared clonotypes between healthy human individuals (dated by TCRdb to the early 2020s). Library preparation was by the immunoSEQ multiplex PCR assay. TCRdb mirrors the immuneACCESS table, restricted to in-frame sequences. Some clones are absent from its copies; in checked studies, under half trace to an unresolved V gene, and the reason for the others is unknown. The sample contains about 450,000 clones, roughly 85% of them found a single time. Roughly 12% of the sample rests with the top ten. Input material: PBMCs. These receptors were obtained from a woman aged 40 to 50 in good health. Some clones in this sample may be carry-over from other donors' samples.

The chain links TRBV6-5 to TRBJ2-7; 10 positions agree with TRBD1. Looked up from germline, CDR1 is MNHEY and CDR2 is SVGAGI. V lost 4 bases and J lost 3; bases outside the gene matches: 6. The CDR3 totals 15 residues. CDR3 sequence reads: CASSSWTGGGYEQYF. The CDR3 DNA reads as TGTGCCAGCAGTTCCTGGACAGGGGGAGGCTACGAGCAGTACTTC.

This CDR3 reads CASSPGQGADNYGYTF. CDR3 sequence (DNA): TGTGCCAGTAGCCCCGGACAGGGGGCAGACAACTATGGCTACACCTTC. The chain combines TRBV19 with TRBJ1-2, with 11 bases matching TRBD1. The CDR3 is 16 amino acids. Germline V gives CDR1 LNHDA, CDR2 SQIVND (reference sequence). V was clipped by 6 bases and J by 2 bases; unmatched bases: 8.

The chain couples TRBV20-1 to TRBJ2-7; D perhaps matches TRBD2 (5 bases). The CDR3 totals 11 residues. CDR1 DFQATT and CDR2 SNEGSKA come from the germline V gene (reference sequence). The CDR3 here is CKVARYYEQYF. The CDR3 DNA is TGCAAGGTAGCGAGATACTACGAGCAGTACTTC.

J is TRBJ2-7 and V is TRBV30; TRBD2 agrees at 9 bases. The CDR3 totals 14 residues. Germline CDR1 and CDR2: GTSNPN and SVGIG (reference sequence). Germline trimming cut 3 bases from V and 2 bases from J; bases unmatched to any gene: 5. For the CDR3, the DNA is TGTGCCTGGAGAGGACTAGCGAGCACCTACGAGCAGTACTTC. It yields the protein CAWRGLASTYEQYF. Drawing the rest from reference TRBV30 and TRBJ2-7, the complete variable domain is SQTIHQWPATLVQPVGSPLSLECTVEGTSNPNLYWYRQAAGRGLQLLFYSVGIGQISSEVPQNLSASRPQDRQFILSSKKLLLSDSGFYLCAWRGLASTYEQYFGPGTRLTVT.

CDR3 residues: CASSQGLANNEQFF. DNA of the CDR3: TGTGCCAGCAGCCAGGGACTAGCCAACAATGAGCAGTTCTTC. V usage is TRBV11-3 and J usage is TRBJ2-1, with TRBD2 matching over 9 bases. The trim removed 5 bases at V and 5 bases at J, leaving 4 bases unmatched. The germline CDR1 and CDR2 sequences are SGHNT and YENEEA. The CDR3 is made up of 14 amino acids.

This rearrangement joins TRBV2 to TRBJ2-5; 7 bases line up with TRBD2. With the DNA end fitting TRBJ2-7 better, the J assignment may be wrong. The CDR3 spans 13 residues. The germline CDR1 and CDR2 sequences are SNHLY and FYNNEI. CDR3 bases: TGTGCCAGCAGACCCCCGGGGACTAACGAGCAGTACTTC. Translation gives CASRPPGTNEQYF.

Remarks on this clone: The junction differs from germline at one of its ends, possibly a read error. The chain combines TRBV2 with TRBJ2-3; possibly TRBD1 or TRBD2 for D (7 bases each). This CDR3 is 16 amino acids long. CDR1 and CDR2 (germline): SNHLY, FYNNEI. For the CDR3, the DNA is TGTGCCAGCAGCGAAGGGGGGGACAGCCGCACAGATACGCAGTATTTT. Its protein is CASSEGGDSRTDTQYF.

The rearrangement uses TRBV2 and TRBJ1-4; D is unresolved. V was trimmed by 7 bases and J by 4 bases, leaving 13 bases between them. This CDR3 is built from 14 residues. Germline V gene data show CDR1 as SNHLY and CDR2 as FYNNEI. The CDR3 DNA reads as TGTGCCAGCAATGGAGGTGGTGGTAATGAAAAACTGTTTTTT. Translating gives CASNGGGGNEKLFF.

This chain links TRBV19 with TRBJ2-2; D not resolved. Germline assignment: CDR1 LNHDA and CDR2 SQIVND (reference sequence). Trimming shortened V by 2 bases and J by 4 bases, and 5 bases separated the two germline ends. This CDR3 has 13 residues. This CDR3 reads CASSIYGTGELFF. CDR3 DNA: TGTGCCAGTAGTATATACGGCACCGGGGAGCTGTTTTTT.

The sample holds one count of this clone. J is TRBJ2-7 and V is TRBV25-1; 7 nucleotides match TRBD1. Germline V CDR1 and CDR2: MGHDK, SYGVNS. This CDR3 comprises 15 residues. Germline trimming cut 6 bases from V and 2 bases from J; bases unmatched to any gene: 10. In DNA, the CDR3 is TGTGCCAGCAGCCCCTCCGGGACAGCAACCTACGAGCAGTACTTC. Translating it yields CASSPSGTATYEQYF.

This rearrangement joins TRBV5-1 to TRBJ1-4, with TRBD1 matching 8 bases. V trimming: 7 bases; J trimming: 3 bases; junction bases outside the gene matches: 2. The length of the CDR3 is 13 residues. CDR1 and CDR2 from the germline V gene are SGHRS and YFSETQ. The CDR3 DNA follows: TGCGCCAGCCGGACAGGGCCTAATGAAAAACTGTTTTTT. Its translation is CASRTGPNEKLFF.

The V gene is TRBV5-1, the J gene TRBJ1-1; D perhaps matches TRBD1 (6 bases). Germline assignment: CDR1 SGHRS and CDR2 YFSETQ. V was trimmed by 4 bases and J by 4 bases, leaving 11 bases between them. CDR3 length equals 13 residues. Here the CDR3 DNA reads TGCGCCAGCAGCCGGGACACGGTCACTGAAGCTTTCTTT. As protein: CASSRDTVTEAFF.

The chain is built from TRBV5-1 and TRBJ2-5; D unclear. With 2 bases removed from V and 1 base from J, the gap between germline ends came to 12 bases. From germline, CDR1 is SGHRS and CDR2 YFSETQ. This CDR3 spans 15 amino acids. The CDR3 DNA is TGCGCCAGCAGCTTCCTCCCCAATACCCAAGAGACCCAGTACTTC. It codes for CASSFLPNTQETQYF.

The gene calls are TRBV27 and TRBJ2-2; D unresolved. This CDR3 is 14 amino acids long. The V end was cut by 1 base, the J end by 1 base, with 4 bases between. The germline gives CDR1 MNHEY, CDR2 SMNVEV (reference sequence). CDR3 in amino acids: CASSLYRNTGELFF. CDR3 in DNA: TGTGCCAGCAGTTTATACAGGAACACCGGGGAGCTGTTTTTT.

CDR3 region: CASSQREGQYEQYF. In nucleotides, the CDR3 is TGTGCCAGCAGCCAGCGGGAGGGCCAATACGAGCAGTACTTC. V and J are TRBV11-2 and TRBJ2-7; 10 nucleotides line up with TRBD2. V was pared by 5 bases and J by 4 bases, with 5 bases of the junction left unmatched. This CDR3 has 14 amino acids. Germline V gene data show CDR1 as SGHAT and CDR2 as FQNNGV.

In this sample, this clone turned up a few times. This chain joins TRBV9 and TRBJ2-1, with D possibly matching TRBD2 (6 bases). The CDR3 length is 15 residues. CDR1 and CDR2 (germline): SGDLS, YYNGEE. V was clipped by 0 bases and J by 7 bases, with 14 bases between them. CDR3 residues: CASSVAGEWENEQFF. Written as DNA, the CDR3 is TGTGCCAGCAGCGTAGCGGGAGAGTGGGAAAATGAGCAGTTCTTC.

The V call is TRBV5-6, the J call TRBJ2-1; D uncertain. Germline CDR1 is SGHDT and CDR2 is YYEEEE. This CDR3 contains 16 residues. Trimming took 2 bases from V and 0 from J, leaving 12 bases between them. In nucleotides, the CDR3 is TGTGCCAGCAGCTTCCGAGGCCTAAGCTCCTACAATGAGCAGTTCTTC. It codes for CASSFRGLSSYNEQFF.

This clone was picked up a small number of times. The V gene is TRBV5-1, the J gene TRBJ2-7; the D call may be TRBD1 or TRBD2 (6 bases each). V gave up 0 bases and J gave up 0 bases, with 16 bases separating them. Germline CDR1 reads SGHRS; CDR2 reads YFSETQ. The CDR3 sequence is 17 residues long. The CDR3 region has the DNA TGCGCCAGCAGCTTGGGACGGGGGCGGATGGGCTCCTACGAGCAGTACTTC. It yields the protein CASSLGRGRMGSYEQYF.

In its sample, this clone was seen a few times. This chain joins TRBV28 and TRBJ1-3; possible D gene TRBD1, 5 bases. The CDR3 covers 18 residues. V lost 6 bases to trimming and J lost 4 bases, with 25 bases between them. Germline loops: CDR1 MDHEN, CDR2 SYDVKM. The CDR3 DNA reads TGTGCCAGCAGGCAGGGCTTCCAACCATTTTTCGGAGGAAACACCATATATTTT. Translated, it gives CASRQGFQPFFGGNTIYF.

This clone was seen a few times. The chain employs TRBV28 and TRBJ2-2; 7 bases align to TRBD1. Looked up from germline, CDR1 is MDHEN and CDR2 is SYDVKM. V was clipped by 7 bases and J by 5 bases; unmatched bases: 10. This CDR3 spans 15 amino acids. The CDR3 bases are TGTGCCAGCAAGACCGGGACAGAAGAGACCGGGGAGCTGTTTTTT. Its translation is CASKTGTEETGELFF.

The gene calls are TRBV11-1 and TRBJ1-2; TRBD1 aligns across 11 bases. The CDR3 runs 14 residues. V shed 5 bases, J shed 2 bases, and the junction held 1 base outside the gene matches. Germline CDR1 is SGHAT and CDR2 is FQDESV (reference sequence). This CDR3 is CASSRDRGNYGYTF. The CDR3 DNA is TGTGCCAGCAGCCGGGACAGGGGGAACTATGGCTACACCTTC.

The chain recombines TRBV11-2 with TRBJ2-1; 12 bases fit TRBD2. The CDR3 extends over 16 amino acids. CDR1 is SGHAT, CDR2 FQNNGV, per germline. V lost 5 bases, J lost 4 bases, and 6 bases stayed unmatched. CDR3: CASSLLAGGPYNEQFF. The CDR3 region has the DNA TGTGCCAGCAGCCTTCTAGCGGGAGGGCCTTACAATGAGCAGTTCTTC.

CDR3 region: CASNPFEGGLMETQYF. The CDR3 nucleotides are TGTGCCAGCAACCCCTTTGAGGGGGGGTTAATGGAGACCCAGTACTTC. V and J are TRBV28 and TRBJ2-5, with D possibly matching TRBD2 (7 bases). CDR1 MDHEN and CDR2 SYDVKM come from the germline V gene. Trimming pared 7 bases from V and 5 bases from J, leaving 23 bases between. This CDR3 is 16 amino acids long.

The rearrangement links TRBV6-5 to TRBJ1-6; D unresolved. The CDR3 runs 16 residues. Trimming took off 0 bases at V and 7 bases at J, with 13 bases between the two ends. From germline, CDR1 is MNHEY and CDR2 SVGAGI. CDR3 in amino acids: CASSYSRDRLNSPLHF. For the CDR3, the DNA is TGTGCCAGCAGTTACTCGCGAGACCGACTAAATTCACCCCTCCACTTT.